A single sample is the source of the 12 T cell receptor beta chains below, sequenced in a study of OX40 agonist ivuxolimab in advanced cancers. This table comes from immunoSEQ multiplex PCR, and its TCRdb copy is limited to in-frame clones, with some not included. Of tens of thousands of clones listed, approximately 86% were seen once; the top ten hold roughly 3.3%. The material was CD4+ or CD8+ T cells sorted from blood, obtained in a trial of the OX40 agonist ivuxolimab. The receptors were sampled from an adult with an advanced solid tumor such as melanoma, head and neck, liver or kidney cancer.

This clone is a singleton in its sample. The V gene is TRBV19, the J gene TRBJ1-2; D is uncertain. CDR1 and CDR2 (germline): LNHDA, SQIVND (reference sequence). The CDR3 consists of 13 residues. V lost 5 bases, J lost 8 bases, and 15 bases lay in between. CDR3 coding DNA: TGTGCCAGTAGTCCCGCTGGGTCGTGGGGCTACACCTTC. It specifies CASSPAGSWGYTF.

CDR3 loop: CATSRDKGNYEQYF. CDR3 nucleotides: TGTGCCACCAGCAGAGATAAAGGGAACTACGAGCAGTACTTC. The chain has TRBV15 and TRBJ2-7; no firm D call. The CDR3 is 14 amino acids. Trimming took off 0 bases at V and 3 bases at J, with 9 bases between the two ends. From germline, CDR1 is LNHNV and CDR2 YYDKDF (reference sequence).

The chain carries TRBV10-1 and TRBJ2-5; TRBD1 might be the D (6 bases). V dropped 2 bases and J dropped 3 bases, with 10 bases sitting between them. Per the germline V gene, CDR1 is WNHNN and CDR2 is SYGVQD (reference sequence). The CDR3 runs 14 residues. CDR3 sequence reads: CASSEVRGEETQYF. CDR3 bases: TGCGCCAGCAGTGAGGTCAGGGGCGAAGAGACCCAGTACTTC.

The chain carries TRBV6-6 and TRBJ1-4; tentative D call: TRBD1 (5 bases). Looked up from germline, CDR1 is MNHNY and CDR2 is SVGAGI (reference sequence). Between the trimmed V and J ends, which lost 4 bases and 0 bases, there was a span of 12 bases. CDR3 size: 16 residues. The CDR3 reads CASSSGGMSTNEKLFF. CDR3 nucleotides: TGTGCCAGCAGTTCGGGGGGGATGTCAACTAATGAAAAACTGTTTTTT.

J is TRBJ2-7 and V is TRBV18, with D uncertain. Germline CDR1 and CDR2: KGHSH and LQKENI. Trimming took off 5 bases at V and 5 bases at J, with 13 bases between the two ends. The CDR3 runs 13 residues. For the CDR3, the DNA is TGTGCCAGCTCATCCAGTCGGCGAGACGAGCAGTACTTC. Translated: CASSSSRRDEQYF.

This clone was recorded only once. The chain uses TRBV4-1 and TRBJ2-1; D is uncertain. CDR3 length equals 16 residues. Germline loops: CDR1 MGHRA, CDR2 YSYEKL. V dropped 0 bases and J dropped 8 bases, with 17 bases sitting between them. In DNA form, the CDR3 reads TGCGCCAGCAGCCAAGAACCGGCCAGGAGCTTCCATGAGCAGTTCTTC. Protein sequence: CASSQEPARSFHEQFF.

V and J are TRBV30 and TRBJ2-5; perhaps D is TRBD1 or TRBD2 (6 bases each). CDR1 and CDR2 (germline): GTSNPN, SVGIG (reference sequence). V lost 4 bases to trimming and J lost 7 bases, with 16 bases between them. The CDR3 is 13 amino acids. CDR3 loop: CAWNRGGSGTQYF. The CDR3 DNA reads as TGTGCCTGGAACCGAGGGGGGAGTGGGACCCAGTACTTC.

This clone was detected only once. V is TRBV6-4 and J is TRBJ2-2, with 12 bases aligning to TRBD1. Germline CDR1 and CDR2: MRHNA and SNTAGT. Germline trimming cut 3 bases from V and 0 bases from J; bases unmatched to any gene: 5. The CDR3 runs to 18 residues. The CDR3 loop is CASSEGTGGFTNTGELFF. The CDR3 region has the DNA TGTGCCAGCAGTGAAGGGACAGGGGGCTTCACGAACACCGGGGAGCTGTTTTTT.

The CDR3 protein is CASSEPAFSDTQYF. DNA of the CDR3: TGCGCCAGTAGCGAACCCGCGTTCTCAGATACGCAGTATTTT. This chain joins TRBV10-1 and TRBJ2-3, with a possible D match to TRBD2 (5 bases). From germline, CDR1 is WNHNN and CDR2 SYGVQD (reference sequence). CDR3 length: 14 amino acids. V was clipped by 9 bases and J by 4 bases, with 17 bases between them.

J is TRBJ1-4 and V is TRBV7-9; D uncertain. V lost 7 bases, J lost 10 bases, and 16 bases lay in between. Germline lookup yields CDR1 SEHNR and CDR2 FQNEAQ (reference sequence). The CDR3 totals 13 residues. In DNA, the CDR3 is TGTGCCAGCACTCTTGGAGGGATTGGAAAACTGTTTTTT. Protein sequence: CASTLGGIGKLFF.

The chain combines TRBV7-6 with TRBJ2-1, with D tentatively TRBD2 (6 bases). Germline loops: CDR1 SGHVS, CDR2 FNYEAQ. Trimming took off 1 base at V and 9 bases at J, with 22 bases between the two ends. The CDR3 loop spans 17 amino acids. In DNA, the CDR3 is TGTGCCAGCAGCTTAGTAGGGAGGAGGGTGGGAGCGACTGAGCAGTTCTTC. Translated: CASSLVGRRVGATEQFF.

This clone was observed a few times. CDR3 in DNA: TGTGCCAGCAGCGTAGATAGGGACAGGATATACGAGCAGTACTTC. Protein sequence: CASSVDRDRIYEQYF. The chain uses TRBV9 and TRBJ2-7; 8 nucleotides align to TRBD1. Germline V lookup: CDR1 SGDLS, CDR2 YYNGEE. The CDR3 sequence is 15 residues long. V lost 0 bases to trimming and J lost 4 bases; unmatched junction nucleotides: 6.